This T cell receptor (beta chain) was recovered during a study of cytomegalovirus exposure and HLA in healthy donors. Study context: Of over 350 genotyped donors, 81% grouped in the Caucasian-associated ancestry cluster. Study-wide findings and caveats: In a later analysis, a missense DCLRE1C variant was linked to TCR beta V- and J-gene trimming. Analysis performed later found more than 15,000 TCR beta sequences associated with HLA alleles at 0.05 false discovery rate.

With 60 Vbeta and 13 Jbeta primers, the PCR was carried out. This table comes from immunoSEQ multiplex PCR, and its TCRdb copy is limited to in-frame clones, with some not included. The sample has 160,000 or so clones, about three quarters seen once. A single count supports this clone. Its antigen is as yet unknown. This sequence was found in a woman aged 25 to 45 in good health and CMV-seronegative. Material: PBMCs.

The CDR3 DNA sequence: TGTGCCAGCAGCCTACGGACAGGGCCTTCTTACAATGAGCAGTTCTTC. Translation: CASSLRTGPSYNEQFF. The genes are TRBV5-8 and TRBJ2-1, with 8 bases identical to TRBD1. The CDR3 totals 16 residues. Germline V gene sequence: CDR1 SGHTS, CDR2 YDEGEE. Trimming at V came to 4 bases and at J to 4 bases, leaving 10 bases not matched to a gene.